This entry lists 20 T cell receptor beta chains sequenced from one sample in a study of PD-1 blockade in classical Hodgkin lymphoma. Profiling relied on immunoSEQ multiplex PCR, and the TCRdb table lists in-frame clones only, not all of them. Among 20,000 to 25,000 clones listed, 70% to 75% were seen once. Time point reported: cycle 4 day 1 (C4D1), after 5 to 7 weeks of nivolumab. Each patient's relapse followed autologous stem cell transplantation, and brentuximab vedotin exposure varied. This specimen consisted of peripheral blood mononuclear cells (PBMCs), obtained before the fourth cycle of nivolumab. The receptors were sampled from a human donor with classical Hodgkin lymphoma.

The chain combines TRBV5-1 with TRBJ1-2; 7 bases are a match to TRBD1. Germline V gene sequence: CDR1 SGHRS, CDR2 YFSETQ. The CDR3 spans 18 residues. The V and J ends lost 0 bases and 4 bases, in that order; junction bases with no gene match: 15. The CDR3 DNA sequence: TGCGCCAGCAGCTTGGGGGGGACAGCCGCTACTACCATCTATGGCTACACCTTC. Translated, it gives CASSLGGTAATTIYGYTF.

This chain uses TRBV10-3 with TRBJ2-1; TRBD2 matches 10 bases. J lost 8 bases, V lost 4 bases, and 5 bases had no gene match. The CDR3 totals 14 residues. Germline CDR1 reads ENHRY; CDR2 reads SYGVKD. The CDR3 protein is CAISGTSGGDEQFF. CDR3 DNA sequence: TGTGCCATCAGTGGGACTAGCGGTGGGGATGAGCAGTTCTTC.

The gene calls are TRBV4-2 and TRBJ2-2, with 7 bases aligning to TRBD2. Germline V CDR1 and CDR2: LGHNA, YNFKEQ. Trimming took 5 bases from V and 8 from J; bases not matched to a gene: 11. The CDR3 has 15 residues. The CDR3 DNA follows: TGTGCCAGCAGCTTAAGCGGGGCCCGGTGGGGGGAGCTGTTTTTT. Its protein is CASSLSGARWGELFF.

The rearrangement links TRBV15 to TRBJ2-1; no reliable D call. The CDR3 contains 15 residues. The germline V gene has CDR1 LNHNV and CDR2 YYDKDF (reference sequence). V was shortened by 1 base and J by 0 bases, with 7 bases between the two germline ends. CDR3 nucleotides: TGTGCCACCAGCAGAGGTCAAATCTCCTACAATGAGCAGTTCTTC. It codes for CATSRGQISYNEQFF.

DNA of the CDR3: TGCAGAGGGACAGGGGGCACTGAAGCTTTCTTT. Encoded protein: CRGTGGTEAFF. The chain links TRBV20-1 to TRBJ1-1, with 11 nucleotides matching TRBD1. Germline-derived CDR1 and CDR2 are DFQATT and SNEGSKA (reference sequence). The CDR3 runs 11 residues.

This clone was seen only a few times. The chain combines TRBV7-2 with TRBJ1-2, with D unresolved. This CDR3 spans 14 amino acids. The germline gives CDR1 SGHTA, CDR2 FQGNSA. The ends were cut back, 4 bases at V and 0 bases at J, with 9 bases in the middle. The CDR3 DNA reads as TGTGCCAGCAGCTGGGGAGACGCTAACTATGGCTACACCTTC. Its protein is CASSWGDANYGYTF.

This chain connects TRBV19 to TRBJ1-5, with D hard to call. V lost 7 bases, J lost 1 base, and 17 bases lay in between. CDR3 length: 16 residues. The germline CDR1 and CDR2 sequences are LNHDA and SQIVND (reference sequence). The CDR3 sequence is CASTNVAGRSNQPQHF. For the CDR3, the DNA is TGTGCCAGTACCAATGTGGCAGGCAGGAGCAATCAGCCCCAGCATTTT.

The CDR3 loop is CASSSDRGWNSPLHF. Here the CDR3 DNA reads TGCGCCAGCAGCTCGGACAGGGGGTGGAATTCACCCCTCCACTTT. The V gene is TRBV5-1, the J gene TRBJ1-6, with TRBD1 matching 10 bases. Germline trimming cut 3 bases from V and 7 bases from J; bases unmatched to any gene: 4. CDR3 length equals 15 residues. Looked up from germline, CDR1 is SGHRS and CDR2 is YFSETQ.

V gene TRBV6-1 combines with J gene TRBJ1-1, with D tentatively TRBD1 (5 bases). The CDR3 loop spans 17 amino acids. The V end was cut by 2 bases, the J end by 5 bases, with 21 bases between. Germline V gene lookup returns CDR1 MNHNS and CDR2 SASEGT. CDR3 in DNA: TGTGCCAGCAGTGAACTCTCTGGAAGTAGGGGCCATACTGAAGCTTTCTTT. This translates into CASSELSGSRGHTEAFF.

The chain uses TRBV28 and TRBJ2-7; D not certain. The CDR3 loop spans 12 amino acids. Trimming pared 2 bases from V and 5 bases from J, leaving 7 bases between. Germline loops: CDR1 MDHEN, CDR2 SYDVKM. CDR3 nucleotides: TGTGCCAGCAGTTTACGTTATAACGAGCAGTACTTC. It translates to CASSLRYNEQYF.

This clone was detected only a few times. V and J are TRBV18 and TRBJ2-2; a weak D match, TRBD1 (5 bases). Trimming removed 3 bases at V and 5 bases at J, with 13 bases between. Per the germline V gene, CDR1 is KGHSH and CDR2 is LQKENI. The CDR3 contains 15 residues. This CDR3 is CASSPPPGRTGELFF. For the CDR3, the DNA is TGTGCCAGCTCACCCCCACCAGGGCGGACCGGGGAGCTGTTTTTT.

The chain uses TRBV6-1 and TRBJ1-2, with D unclear. Germline V CDR1 and CDR2: MNHNS, SASEGT. CDR3 length equals 12 residues. Trimming took off 2 bases at V and 4 bases at J, with 5 bases between the two ends. The CDR3 is CASSEQVYGYTF. The DNA for the CDR3 is TGTGCCAGCAGTGAACAGGTCTATGGCTACACCTTC.

By sample fraction, this clone is medium-sized. The rearrangement uses TRBV27 and TRBJ1-6; D not certain. The CDR3 is made up of 13 amino acids. Germline lookup yields CDR1 MNHEY and CDR2 SMNVEV (reference sequence). V was shortened by 5 bases and J by 3 bases, with 5 bases between the two germline ends. The CDR3: CASSANYNSPLHF. In DNA, the CDR3 is TGTGCCAGCAGTGCAAACTATAATTCACCCCTCCACTTT.

The chain couples TRBV2 to TRBJ1-2; a possible D gene is TRBD1 (6 bases). This CDR3 is built from 12 residues. The germline V gene encodes CDR1 SNHLY and CDR2 FYNNEI. V lost 7 bases to trimming and J lost 8 bases, with 14 bases between them. CDR3 sequence (DNA): TGTGCCAGCATCATTGGGACAAGCGGCTACACCTTC. As protein: CASIIGTSGYTF.

The rearrangement joins TRBV18 to TRBJ1-6, with a tentative D call TRBD1 (5 bases). Germline lookup yields CDR1 KGHSH and CDR2 LQKENI. V was clipped by 1 base and J by 7 bases, with 11 bases between them. The CDR3 spans 15 residues. CDR3 sequence: CASSPRGGFNSPLHF. CDR3 bases: TGTGCCAGCTCACCACGGGGGGGATTCAATTCACCCCTCCACTTT.

This chain joins TRBV5-1 and TRBJ2-7; 7 bases are shared with TRBD1. V was clipped by 0 bases and J by 6 bases; unmatched bases: 6. The CDR3 has 14 residues. The germline V gene encodes CDR1 SGHRS and CDR2 YFSETQ. Here the CDR3 DNA reads TGCGCCAGCAGCTTGGTGAAGGGGGCGGTCGAGCAGTACTTC. Amino acids: CASSLVKGAVEQYF. Full variable domain (outside the CDR3, taken from reference TRBV5-1 and TRBJ2-7): KAGVTQTPRYLIKTRGQQVTLSCSPISGHRSVSWYQQTPGQGLQFLFEYFSETQRNKGNFPGRFSGRQFSNSRSEMNVSTLELGDSALYLCASSLVKGAVEQYFGPGTRLTVT.

The gene calls are TRBV11-2 and TRBJ1-1, with TRBD1 identical over 7 bases. Germline trimming cut 10 bases from V and 0 bases from J; bases unmatched to any gene: 5. Germline CDR1 SGHAT, CDR2 FQNNGV. This CDR3 contains 13 residues. The CDR3 DNA reads as TGTGCCAACTCGGGACAGATGAACACTGAAGCTTTCTTT. This sequence encodes CANSGQMNTEAFF.

The rearrangement joins TRBV5-1 to TRBJ2-4; D is undetermined. Germline V gene data show CDR1 as SGHRS and CDR2 as YFSETQ. The CDR3 loop spans 13 amino acids. Trimming took off 2 bases at V and 6 bases at J, with 9 bases between the two ends. CDR3 protein: CASSFGMANIQYF. CDR3 bases: TGCGCCAGCAGCTTTGGGATGGCAAACATTCAGTACTTC.

This chain connects TRBV5-1 to TRBJ2-7, with 8 bases identical to TRBD2. The CDR3 extends over 16 amino acids. Looked up from germline, CDR1 is SGHRS and CDR2 is YFSETQ. The J segment lost 1 base and the V segment lost 0 bases, leaving 6 bases of the junction unmatched. The CDR3 loop reads CASSLDVAGRSYEQYF. CDR3 sequence (DNA): TGCGCCAGCAGCTTGGATGTAGCGGGGAGATCCTACGAGCAGTACTTC. Together with reference TRBV5-1 and TRBJ2-7, the CDR3 gives the full variable domain: KAGVTQTPRYLIKTRGQQVTLSCSPISGHRSVSWYQQTPGQGLQFLFEYFSETQRNKGNFPGRFSGRQFSNSRSEMNVSTLELGDSALYLCASSLDVAGRSYEQYFGPGTRLTVT.

The V gene is TRBV18, the J gene TRBJ2-7, with D possibly TRBD2 on 6 matching bases. CDR1 is KGHSH and CDR2 is LQKENI in the germline V gene. This CDR3 is 14 amino acids long. V shed 6 bases and J shed 2 bases, with 14 bases lying between them. The CDR3 protein is CASSSTGVAYEQYF. For the CDR3, the DNA is TGTGCCAGCTCCTCCACGGGGGTGGCCTACGAGCAGTACTTC.